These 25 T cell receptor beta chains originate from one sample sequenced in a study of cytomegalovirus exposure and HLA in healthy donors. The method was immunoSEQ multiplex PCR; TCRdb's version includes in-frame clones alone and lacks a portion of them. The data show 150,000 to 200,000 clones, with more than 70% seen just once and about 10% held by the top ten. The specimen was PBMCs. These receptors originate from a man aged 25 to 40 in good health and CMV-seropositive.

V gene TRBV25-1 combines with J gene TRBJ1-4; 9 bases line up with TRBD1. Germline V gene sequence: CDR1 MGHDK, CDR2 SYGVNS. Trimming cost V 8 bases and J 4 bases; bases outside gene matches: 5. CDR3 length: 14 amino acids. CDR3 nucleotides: TGTGCCAGCTCACAGACAGGGGGTAATGAAAAACTGTTTTTT. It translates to CASSQTGGNEKLFF.

The chain's CDR3 is CASSRQGYNSPLHF. CDR3 nucleotides: TGTGCCAGTAGTCGACAGGGATATAATTCACCCCTCCACTTT. The genes are TRBV19 and TRBJ1-6, with 7 bases lining up with TRBD1. CDR3 length: 14 amino acids. Germline CDR1 LNHDA, CDR2 SQIVND (reference sequence). Trimming at V came to 5 bases and at J to 4 bases, leaving 2 bases not matched to a gene.

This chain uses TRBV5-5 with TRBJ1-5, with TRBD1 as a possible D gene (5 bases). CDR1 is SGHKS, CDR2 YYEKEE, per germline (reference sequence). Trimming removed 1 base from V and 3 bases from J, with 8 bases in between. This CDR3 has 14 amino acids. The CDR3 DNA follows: TGTGCCAGCAGCTTGTTCAGGGACAATCAGCCCCAGCATTTT. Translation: CASSLFRDNQPQHF.

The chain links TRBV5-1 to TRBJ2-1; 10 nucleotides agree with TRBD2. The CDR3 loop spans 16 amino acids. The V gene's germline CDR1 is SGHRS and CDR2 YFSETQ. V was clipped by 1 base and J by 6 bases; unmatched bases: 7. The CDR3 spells CASSLLLAGESNEQFF. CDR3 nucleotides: TGCGCCAGCAGCTTGCTTCTAGCGGGAGAAAGCAATGAGCAGTTCTTC.

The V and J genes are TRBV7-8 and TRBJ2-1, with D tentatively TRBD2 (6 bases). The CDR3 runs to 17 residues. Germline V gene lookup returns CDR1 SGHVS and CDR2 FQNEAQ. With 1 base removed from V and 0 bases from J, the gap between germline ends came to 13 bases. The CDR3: CASSLGRDFTSYNEQFF. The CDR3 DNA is TGTGCCAGCAGCTTAGGACGGGACTTTACCTCCTACAATGAGCAGTTCTTC.

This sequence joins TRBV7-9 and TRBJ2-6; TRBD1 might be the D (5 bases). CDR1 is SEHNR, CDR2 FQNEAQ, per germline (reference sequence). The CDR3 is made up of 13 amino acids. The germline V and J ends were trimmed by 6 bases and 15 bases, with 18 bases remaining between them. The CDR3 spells CASSQDTFSPLTF. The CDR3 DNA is TGTGCCAGCAGTCAGGACACCTTCTCCCCCCTGACTTTC.

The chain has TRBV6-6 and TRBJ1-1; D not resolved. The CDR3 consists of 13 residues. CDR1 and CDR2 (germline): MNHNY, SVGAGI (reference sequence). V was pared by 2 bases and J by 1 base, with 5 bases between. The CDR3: CASSYTANTEAFF. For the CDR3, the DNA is TGTGCCAGCAGTTACACAGCGAACACTGAAGCTTTCTTT.

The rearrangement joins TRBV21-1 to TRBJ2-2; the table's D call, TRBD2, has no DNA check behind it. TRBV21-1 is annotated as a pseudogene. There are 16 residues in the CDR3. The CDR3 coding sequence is TGTGCCAGCAGCCGGGAGGGGACACCGAACACCGGGGAGCTGTTTTTT. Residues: CASSREGTPNTGELFF.

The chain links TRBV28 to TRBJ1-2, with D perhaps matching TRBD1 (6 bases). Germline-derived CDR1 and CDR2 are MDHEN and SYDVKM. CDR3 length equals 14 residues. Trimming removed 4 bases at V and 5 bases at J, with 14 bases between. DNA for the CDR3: TGTGCCAGCAGTTCCCCACAGGGTTGGTATGGCTACACCTTC. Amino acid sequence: CASSSPQGWYGYTF.

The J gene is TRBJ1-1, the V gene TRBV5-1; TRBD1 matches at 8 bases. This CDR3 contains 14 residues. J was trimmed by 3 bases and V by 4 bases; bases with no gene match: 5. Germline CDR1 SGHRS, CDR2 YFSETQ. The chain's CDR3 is CASSLTGVDTEAFF. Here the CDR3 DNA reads TGCGCCAGCAGCCTGACAGGGGTGGACACTGAAGCTTTCTTT.

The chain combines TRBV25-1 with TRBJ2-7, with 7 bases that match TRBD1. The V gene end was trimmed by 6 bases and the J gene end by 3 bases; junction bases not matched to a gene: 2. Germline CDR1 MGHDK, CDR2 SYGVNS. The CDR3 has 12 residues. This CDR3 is CASSRDSYEQYF. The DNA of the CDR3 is TGTGCCAGCAGCCGGGACAGCTACGAGCAGTACTTC.

CDR3 nucleotide sequence: TGCGCCAGCAGCTTCGGCAGGGAAGAGACCCAGTACTTC. Translating it yields CASSFGREETQYF. This sequence joins TRBV5-1 and TRBJ2-5, with a possible D match to TRBD1 (5 bases). The CDR3 is 13 residues long. V shed 2 bases and J shed 3 bases, with 8 bases lying between them. Germline-derived CDR1 and CDR2 are SGHRS and YFSETQ.

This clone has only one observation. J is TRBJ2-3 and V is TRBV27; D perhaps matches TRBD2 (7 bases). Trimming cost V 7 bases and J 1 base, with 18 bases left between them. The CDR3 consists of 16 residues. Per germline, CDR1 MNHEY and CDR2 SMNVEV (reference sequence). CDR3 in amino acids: CASKAGVGGGTDTQYF. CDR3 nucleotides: TGTGCCAGCAAAGCAGGGGTGGGAGGGGGCACAGATACGCAGTATTTT.

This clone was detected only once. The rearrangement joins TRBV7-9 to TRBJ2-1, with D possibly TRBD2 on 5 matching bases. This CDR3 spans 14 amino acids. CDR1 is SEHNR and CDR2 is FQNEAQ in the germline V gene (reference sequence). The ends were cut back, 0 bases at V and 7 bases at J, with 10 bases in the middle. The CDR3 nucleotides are TGTGCCAGCAGCTTAGCGGGAGTTAAAAATGAGCAGTTCTTC. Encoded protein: CASSLAGVKNEQFF.

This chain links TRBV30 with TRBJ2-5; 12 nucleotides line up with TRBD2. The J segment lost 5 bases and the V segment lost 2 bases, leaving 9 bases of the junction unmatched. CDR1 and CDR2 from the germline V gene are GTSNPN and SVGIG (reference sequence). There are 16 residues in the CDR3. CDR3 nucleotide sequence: TGTGCCTGGAGTTCCGGACTAGCGGGGAGCCGGGAGACCCAGTACTTC. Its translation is CAWSSGLAGSRETQYF.

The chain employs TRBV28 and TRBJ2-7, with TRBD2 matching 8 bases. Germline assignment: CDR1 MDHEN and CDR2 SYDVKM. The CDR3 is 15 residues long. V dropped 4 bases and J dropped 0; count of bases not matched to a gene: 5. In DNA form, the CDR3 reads TGTGCCAGCAGTTCCCCGGGGGGGAACTCCTACGAGCAGTACTTC. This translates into CASSSPGGNSYEQYF.

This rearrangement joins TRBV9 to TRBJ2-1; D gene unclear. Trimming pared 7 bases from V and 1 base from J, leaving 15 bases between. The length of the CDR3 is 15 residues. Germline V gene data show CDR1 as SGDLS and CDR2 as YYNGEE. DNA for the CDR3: TGTGCCAGCTCCCCAGGCGCTTTTTCCTACAATGAGCAGTTCTTC. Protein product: CASSPGAFSYNEQFF.

CDR3 region: CASSLVGGNQPQHF. In DNA form, the CDR3 reads TGTGCCAGCAGCTTAGTCGGCGGGAATCAGCCCCAGCATTTT. The rearrangement links TRBV7-9 to TRBJ1-5; D remains unclear. The germline CDR1 and CDR2 sequences are SEHNR and FQNEAQ (reference sequence). This CDR3 has 14 amino acids. Deletions cut 1 base from V and 4 bases from J, with 8 bases between.

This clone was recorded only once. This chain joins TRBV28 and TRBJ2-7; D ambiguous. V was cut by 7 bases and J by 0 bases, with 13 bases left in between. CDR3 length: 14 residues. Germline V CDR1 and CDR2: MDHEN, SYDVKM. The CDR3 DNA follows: TGTGCCAGCAACCCTCCCCACTCCTCCTACGAGCAGTACTTC. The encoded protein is CASNPPHSSYEQYF.

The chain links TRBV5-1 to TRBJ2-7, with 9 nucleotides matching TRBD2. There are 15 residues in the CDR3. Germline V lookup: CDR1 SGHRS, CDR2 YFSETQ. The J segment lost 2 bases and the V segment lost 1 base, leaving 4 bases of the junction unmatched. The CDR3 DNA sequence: TGCGCCAGCAGCTTGTCCACTAGCGGGCCCTACGAGCAGTACTTC. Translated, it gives CASSLSTSGPYEQYF.

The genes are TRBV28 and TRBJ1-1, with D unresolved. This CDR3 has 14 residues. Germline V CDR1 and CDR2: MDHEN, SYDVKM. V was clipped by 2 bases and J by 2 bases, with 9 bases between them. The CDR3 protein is CASSLVSSNTEAFF. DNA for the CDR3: TGTGCCAGCAGTTTAGTGTCCAGTAACACTGAAGCTTTCTTT.

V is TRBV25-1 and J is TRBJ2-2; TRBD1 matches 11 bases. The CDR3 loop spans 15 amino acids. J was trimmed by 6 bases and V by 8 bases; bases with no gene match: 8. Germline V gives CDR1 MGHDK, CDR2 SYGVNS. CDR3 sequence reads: CASEGQGGVAGELFF. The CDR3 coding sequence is TGTGCCAGCGAGGGACAGGGGGGCGTCGCCGGGGAGCTGTTTTTT. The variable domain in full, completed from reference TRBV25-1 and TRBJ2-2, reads EADIYQTPRYLVIGTGKKITLECSQTMGHDKMYWYQQDPGMELHLIHYSYGVNSTEKGDLSSESTVSRIRTEHFPLTLESARPSHTSQYLCASEGQGGVAGELFFGEGSRLTVL.

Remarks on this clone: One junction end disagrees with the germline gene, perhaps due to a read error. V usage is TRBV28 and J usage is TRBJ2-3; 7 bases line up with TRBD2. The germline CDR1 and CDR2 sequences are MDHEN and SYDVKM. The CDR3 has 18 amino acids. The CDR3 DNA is TGTGCCAGCAGTCTATGGGACTTACTAGCGAAAAACACAGATACGCAGTATTTT. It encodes CASSLWDLLAKNTDTQYF.

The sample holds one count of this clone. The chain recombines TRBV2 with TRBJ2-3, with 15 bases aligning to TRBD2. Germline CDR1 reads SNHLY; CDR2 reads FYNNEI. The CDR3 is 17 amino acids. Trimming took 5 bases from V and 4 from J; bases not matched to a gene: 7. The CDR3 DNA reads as TGTGCCAGCAGTCCAGGGACTAGCGGGAGGTTTGCAGATACGCAGTATTTT. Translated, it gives CASSPGTSGRFADTQYF.

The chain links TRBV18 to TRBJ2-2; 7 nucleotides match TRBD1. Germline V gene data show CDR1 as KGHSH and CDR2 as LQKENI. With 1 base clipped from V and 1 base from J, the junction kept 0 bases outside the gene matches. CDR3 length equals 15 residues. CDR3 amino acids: CASSPRTGNTGELFF. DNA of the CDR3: TGTGCCAGCTCACCACGGACAGGGAACACCGGGGAGCTGTTTTTT.